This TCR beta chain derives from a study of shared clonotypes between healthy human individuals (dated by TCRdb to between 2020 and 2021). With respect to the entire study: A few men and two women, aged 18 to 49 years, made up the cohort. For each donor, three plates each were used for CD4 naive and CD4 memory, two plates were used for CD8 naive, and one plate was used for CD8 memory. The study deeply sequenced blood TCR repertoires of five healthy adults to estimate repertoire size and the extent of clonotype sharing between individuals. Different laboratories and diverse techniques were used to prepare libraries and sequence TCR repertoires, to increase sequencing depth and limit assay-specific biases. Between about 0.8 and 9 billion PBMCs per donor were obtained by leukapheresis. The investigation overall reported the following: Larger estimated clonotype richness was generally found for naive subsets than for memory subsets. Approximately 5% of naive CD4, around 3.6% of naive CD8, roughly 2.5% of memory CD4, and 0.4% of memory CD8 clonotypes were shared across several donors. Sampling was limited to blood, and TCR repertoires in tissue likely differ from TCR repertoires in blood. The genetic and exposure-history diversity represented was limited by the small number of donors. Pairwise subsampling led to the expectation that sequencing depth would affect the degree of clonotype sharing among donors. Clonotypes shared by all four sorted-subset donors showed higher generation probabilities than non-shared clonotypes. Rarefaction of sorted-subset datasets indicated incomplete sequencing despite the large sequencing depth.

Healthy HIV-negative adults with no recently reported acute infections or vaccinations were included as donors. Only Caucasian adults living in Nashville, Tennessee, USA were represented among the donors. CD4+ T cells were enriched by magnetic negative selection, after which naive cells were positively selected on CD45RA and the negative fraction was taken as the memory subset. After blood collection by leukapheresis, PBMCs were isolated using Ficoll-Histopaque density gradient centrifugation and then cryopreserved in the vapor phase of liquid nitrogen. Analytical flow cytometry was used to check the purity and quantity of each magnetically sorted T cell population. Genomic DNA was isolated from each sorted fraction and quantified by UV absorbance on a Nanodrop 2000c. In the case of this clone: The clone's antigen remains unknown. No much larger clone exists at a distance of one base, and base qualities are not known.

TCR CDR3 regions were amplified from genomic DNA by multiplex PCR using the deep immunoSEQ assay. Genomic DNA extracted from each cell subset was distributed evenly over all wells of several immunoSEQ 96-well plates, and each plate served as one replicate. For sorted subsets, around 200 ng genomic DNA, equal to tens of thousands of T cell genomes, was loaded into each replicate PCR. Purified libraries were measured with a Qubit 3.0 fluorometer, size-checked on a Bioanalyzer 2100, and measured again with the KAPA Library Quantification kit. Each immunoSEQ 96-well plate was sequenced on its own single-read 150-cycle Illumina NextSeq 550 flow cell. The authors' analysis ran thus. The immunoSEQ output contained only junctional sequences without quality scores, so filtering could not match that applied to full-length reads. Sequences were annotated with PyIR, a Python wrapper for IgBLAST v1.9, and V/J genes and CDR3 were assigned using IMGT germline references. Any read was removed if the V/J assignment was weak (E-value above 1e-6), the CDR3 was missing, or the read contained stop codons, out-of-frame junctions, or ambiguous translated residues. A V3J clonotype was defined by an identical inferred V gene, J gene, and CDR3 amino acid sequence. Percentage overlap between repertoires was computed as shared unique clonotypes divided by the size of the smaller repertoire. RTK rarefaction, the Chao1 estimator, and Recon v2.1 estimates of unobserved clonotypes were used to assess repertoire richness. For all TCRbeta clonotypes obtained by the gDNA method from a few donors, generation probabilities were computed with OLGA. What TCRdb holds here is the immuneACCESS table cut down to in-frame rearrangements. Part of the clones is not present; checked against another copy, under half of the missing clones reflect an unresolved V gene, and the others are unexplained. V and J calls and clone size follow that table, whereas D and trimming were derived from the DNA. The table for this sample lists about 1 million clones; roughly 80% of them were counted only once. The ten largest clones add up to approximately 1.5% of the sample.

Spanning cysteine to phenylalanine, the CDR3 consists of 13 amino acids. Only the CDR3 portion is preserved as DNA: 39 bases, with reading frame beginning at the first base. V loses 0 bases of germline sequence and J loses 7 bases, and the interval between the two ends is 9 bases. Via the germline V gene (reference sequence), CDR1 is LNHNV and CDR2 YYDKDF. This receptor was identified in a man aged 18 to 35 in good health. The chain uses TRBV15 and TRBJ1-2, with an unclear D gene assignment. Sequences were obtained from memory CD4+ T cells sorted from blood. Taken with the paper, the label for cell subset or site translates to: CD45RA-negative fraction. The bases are TGTGCCACCAGCAGAGATGGTTACGGTGGCTACACCTTC. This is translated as CATSRDGYGGYTF.